This T cell receptor (beta chain) was sequenced in a study of control samples from healthy donors and cancer patients. CDR3 size: 19 residues. CDR1 and CDR2 from the germline V gene are MRHNA and SNTAGT. After removal of 3 bases from V and 2 bases from J, the junction contained 17 bases not matched to a gene. Using immunoSEQ multiplex PCR, the repertoire was profiled, and TCRdb retains in-frame clones only, with some absent. The repertoire includes 65,000 to 80,000 clones, around nine tenths of them detected once, and under 2.5% sits in the top ten. This chain joins TRBV6-4 and TRBJ2-3; 7 bases are a match to TRBD1. The specimen sequenced was PBMCs. This clonotype was obtained from a woman aged 55-70 years with head and neck cancer. The CDR3 DNA reads TGTGCCAGCAGTGAACCACGTCAGGGGGTCGTTCCCTACACAGATACGCAGTATTTT. This translates into CASSEPRQGVVPYTDTQYF.